Below, 16 T cell receptor beta chains from the same sample are listed, as sequenced in a study of T cells expressing NK-cell markers (dated by TCRdb to about 2020). The library came from 5' RACE. TCRdb records Illumina HiSeq 2000 as the sequencer. The reads were reprocessed in TCRdb, with one entry per CDR3 protein sequence and no accompanying DNA. The sample table records 450,000 to 600,000 distinct CDR3 sequences. The ten largest make up about 3.6% of the sample. The material sequenced was blood T cells: a sorted CD56 or NKG2C T cell subset, CD4+ or CD8+ T cells, or bulk PBMC T cells (not recorded which). The receptors here all came from a man aged 18-30 years in good health. Donor details come from another sample of the same person, matched by shared clones.

The V gene is TRBV14, the J gene TRBJ1-6; TCRdb proposes TRBD1, but this gene call is untestable without DNA. This CDR3 spans 14 amino acids. From germline, CDR1 is SGHDN and CDR2 FVKESK. The CDR3 here is CASSLTQQGSPLHF. Based on the CDR3 plus reference TRBV14 and TRBJ1-6, the full variable domain is EAGVTQFPSHSVIEKGQTVTLRCDPISGHDNLYWYRRVMGKEIKFLLHFVKESKQDESGMPNNRFLAERTGGTYSTLKVQPAELEDSGVYFCASSLTQQGSPLHFGNGTRLTVT.

The chain has TRBV7-9 and TRBJ1-2; absent DNA, TCRdb's TRBD1 call cannot be checked. The germline V gene has CDR1 SEHNR and CDR2 FQNEAQ (reference sequence). This CDR3 has 15 amino acids. The CDR3 protein is CASSVTTGGGYGYTF.

The chain recombines TRBV27 with TRBJ2-7; there is no DNA to check the TCRdb D call of TRBD1. In germline, CDR1 is MNHEY, CDR2 SMNVEV (reference sequence). CDR3 length equals 16 residues. This chain's CDR3 is CASSSPQPGRMYEQYF.

J is TRBJ1-3 and V is TRBV3-1; TCRdb's D call, TRBD1, is unchecked because there is no DNA. This CDR3 comprises 15 residues. Germline V gives CDR1 LGHDT, CDR2 YNNKEL (reference sequence). The CDR3 spells CASSLSTGAGNTIYF.

The V gene is TRBV7-3, the J gene TRBJ2-3; TCRdb's assignment of TRBD1 cannot be checked, as there is no DNA. The CDR3 sequence is 15 residues long. Germline lookup yields CDR1 SGHTA and CDR2 FQGTGA. The CDR3 protein is CASSPGGQGTDTQYF.

CDR3 protein: CASSLTPGGANVLTF. V usage is TRBV7-3 and J usage is TRBJ2-6; with no DNA, the TCRdb D assignment of TRBD1 cannot be verified. The CDR3 runs 15 residues. From germline, CDR1 is SGHTA and CDR2 FQGTGA. Supplemented by reference TRBV7-3 and TRBJ2-6, the full variable domain reads GAGVSQTPSNKVTEKGKYVELRCDPISGHTALYWYRQSLGQGPEFLIYFQGTGAADDSGLPNDRFFAVRPEGSVSTLKIQRTERGDSAVYLCASSLTPGGANVLTFGAGSRLTVL.

The rearrangement uses TRBV6-1 and TRBJ2-7. The CDR3 sequence is 14 residues long. From germline, CDR1 is MNHNS and CDR2 SASEGT. CDR3 amino acids: CASRNFGDVYEQYF.

The chain recombines TRBV5-5 with TRBJ2-4; the D call of TRBD2 rests on TCRdb alone, since no DNA is present to check it. CDR3 length: 18 amino acids. The V gene's germline CDR1 is SGHKS and CDR2 YYEKEE (reference sequence). The CDR3 sequence: CASSLEGAGGLAKNIQYF.

This chain connects TRBV5-1 to TRBJ1-1; TCRdb outputs TRBD1, but without DNA this stays unchecked. This CDR3 has 17 amino acids. Germline lookup yields CDR1 SGHRS and CDR2 YFSETQ. CDR3 region: CASSLAGAGSGGTEAFF.

The V and J genes are TRBV12-3 or TRBV12-4 and TRBJ1-4. This CDR3 has 16 residues. The CDR3: CASSFGSMATNEKLFF.

V and J are TRBV12-3 or TRBV12-4 and TRBJ2-1; TCRdb's D call of TRBD1 is untestable without DNA. The CDR3 sequence is 16 residues long. CDR3 residues: CASTTSGARSYNEQFF.

The chain couples TRBV27 to TRBJ2-7; TCRdb lists TRBD2, though no DNA is available to test this call. The CDR3 contains 14 residues. The germline V gene has CDR1 MNHEY and CDR2 SMNVEV (reference sequence). CDR3 protein: CASSKREARYEQYF.

The chain has TRBV6-5 and TRBJ2-2; lacking DNA, the TRBD2 call made by TCRdb goes unchecked. CDR1 MNHEY and CDR2 SVGAGI come from the germline V gene. The CDR3 has 19 amino acids. The CDR3 protein is CASSYSGLAGVPRTGELFF.

The rearrangement links TRBV5-1 to TRBJ2-1; with no DNA, the TCRdb D assignment of TRBD1 cannot be verified. The CDR3 is made up of 15 amino acids. Per germline, CDR1 SGHRS and CDR2 YFSETQ. The CDR3 reads CASSLDSGTRNEQFF.

The V and J genes are TRBV9 and TRBJ2-2. The germline V gene encodes CDR1 SGDLS and CDR2 YYNGEE. CDR3 length: 13 residues. CDR3 protein: CASSVAFATELFF. The complete variable domain, with remaining parts taken from reference TRBV9 and TRBJ2-2, reads DSGVTQTPKHLITATGQRVTLRCSPRSGDLSVYWYQQSLDQGLQFLIQYYNGEERAKGNILERFSAQQFPDLHSELNLSSLELGDSALYFCASSVAFATELFFGEGSRLTVL.

The CDR3 protein is CATGRQNEQFF. This chain connects TRBV6-5 to TRBJ2-1; TCRdb selects TRBD1, and the lack of DNA leaves this call unchecked. Germline-derived CDR1 and CDR2 are MNHEY and SVGAGI. CDR3 length: 11 amino acids.